This is a list of T cell receptor beta chains from one sample in a study of human T cells and chemical hapten exposure. From the RACE reads, TCRdb called clonotypes with MiXCR, one entry per CDR3 protein. The repertoire includes tens of thousands of distinct CDR3 sequences, 14% of them detected once, and 4.6% sits in the top ten. Sequencing used whole blood, obtained in connection with sensitization to the hapten diphenylcyclopropenone (DPC). The receptors were sampled from a woman aged 45-65 years with alopecia areata. Some clones in this sample may be carry-over from other donors' samples. Both conserved end residues are part of each CDR3. Each record gives: CDR3 protein, CDR3 DNA, CDR3 length, V gene, J gene, D gene, clone size. The D gene is left open where the match is weak. Size values are once, few and many counts, or a class for expanded clones, and some rows have none.

CDR3: CSVGTRRSGANVLTF
DNA: TGCAGCGTTGGGACTCGGCGGTCTGGGGCCAACGTCCTGACTTTC
length: 15
V: TRBV29-1
J: TRBJ2-6
D: -
size: -

CDR3: CASSVVHGPRDYSGYNEQFF
DNA: TGTGCCAGCAGCGTAGTACACGGCCCAAGAGACTACTCAGGGTACAATGAGCAGTTCTTC
length: 20
V: TRBV9
J: TRBJ2-1
D: -
size: -

CDR3: CASSPGPQMNTEAFF
DNA: TGTGCCAGCAGCCCGGGACCCCAAATGAACACTGAAGCTTTCTTT
length: 15
V: TRBV9
J: TRBJ1-1
D: -
size: -

CDR3: CSASYRDNQPQHF
DNA: TGCAGTGCTAGCTACAGGGACAATCAGCCCCAGCATTTT
length: 13
V: TRBV20-1
J: TRBJ1-5
D: -
size: few

CDR3: CASSFAGPETQYF
DNA: TGTGCCAGCAGCTTTGCAGGGCCAGAGACCCAGTACTTC
length: 13
V: TRBV7-9
J: TRBJ2-5
D: -
size: few

CDR3: CASTPGDLNTEAFF
DNA: TGTGCCAGCACCCCGGGGGACCTGAACACTGAAGCTTTCTTT
length: 14
V: TRBV27
J: TRBJ1-1
D: -
size: -

CDR3: CASSWEAGGSYNEQFF
DNA: TGTGCCAGCAGTTGGGAAGCGGGGGGTTCCTACAATGAGCAGTTCTTC
length: 16
V: TRBV6-2/TRBV6-3
J: TRBJ2-1
D: TRBD2
size: few

CDR3: CASSFIRGRNTEAFF
DNA: TGTGCCAGCAGTTTCATAAGGGGGCGGAACACTGAAGCTTTCTTT
length: 15
V: TRBV28
J: TRBJ1-1
D: TRBD1
size: -

CDR3: CASSGAGTAAYEQYF
DNA: TGTGCCAGCAGCGGGGCCGGGACCGCAGCCTACGAGCAGTACTTC
length: 15
V: TRBV11-2
J: TRBJ2-7
D: -
size: -

CDR3: CASSLGTGSGNTIYF
DNA: TGTGCCAGCAGCTTAGGGACGGGCTCTGGAAACACCATATATTTT
length: 15
V: TRBV7-9
J: TRBJ1-3
D: -
size: few

CDR3: CSAKGVGTGLNYGYTF
DNA: TGCAGTGCGAAGGGGGTCGGGACGGGACTCAACTATGGCTACACCTTC
length: 16
V: TRBV20-1
J: TRBJ1-2
D: -
size: -

CDR3: CASRAGHLYEQYF
DNA: TGTGCCAGCAGGGCGGGACACCTCTACGAGCAGTACTTC
length: 13
V: TRBV6-1
J: TRBJ2-7
D: -
size: -

CDR3: CASSYSAGVGYNEQFF
DNA: TGTGCCAGCAGTTACTCAGCCGGGGTGGGCTACAATGAGCAGTTCTTC
length: 16
V: TRBV6-5
J: TRBJ2-1
D: -
size: -

CDR3: CASSHVRDTQYF
DNA: TGTGCCAGCAGCCATGTGCGGGACACCCAGTACTTC
length: 12
V: TRBV11-2
J: TRBJ2-5
D: -
size: -

CDR3: CASSPRALVNYNEQFF
DNA: TGTGCCAGCAGCCCCAGAGCCCTGGTGAACTACAATGAGCAGTTCTTC
length: 16
V: TRBV6-2/TRBV6-3
J: TRBJ2-1
D: -
size: few

CDR3: CASRLAGEGTGELFF
DNA: TGTGCCAGCCGACTAGCGGGAGAGGGCACCGGGGAGCTGTTTTTT
length: 15
V: TRBV9
J: TRBJ2-2
D: TRBD2
size: -

CDR3: CSVIGGGTGELFF
DNA: TGCAGCGTAATCGGGGGTGGCACCGGGGAGCTGTTTTTT
length: 13
V: TRBV29-1
J: TRBJ2-2
D: -
size: many

CDR3: CSAREQMNQPQHF
DNA: TGCAGTGCTAGAGAACAGATGAATCAGCCCCAGCATTTT
length: 13
V: TRBV20-1
J: TRBJ1-5
D: -
size: -

CDR3: CASSQQGGRGEAFF
DNA: TGTGCCAGCAGCCAACAGGGCGGAAGAGGTGAAGCTTTCTTT
length: 14
V: TRBV7-2
J: TRBJ1-1
D: -
size: few

CDR3: CSVSVGGSYEQYF
DNA: TGCAGCGTTTCGGTCGGTGGGTCCTACGAGCAGTACTTC
length: 13
V: TRBV29-1
J: TRBJ2-7
D: -
size: -

CDR3: CASSLYRSSGTMFYEQYF
DNA: TGTGCCAGCAGCTTATACCGGTCTAGCGGGACTATGTTCTACGAGCAGTACTTC
length: 18
V: TRBV7-8
J: TRBJ2-7
D: TRBD2
size: many

CDR3: CASSWSNTGELFF
DNA: TGTGCCAGTAGCTGGTCAAACACCGGGGAGCTGTTTTTT
length: 13
V: TRBV19
J: TRBJ2-2
D: -
size: many

CDR3: CSAFPVTGGVEQYF
DNA: TGCAGTGCTTTCCCCGTCACAGGGGGCGTGGAGCAGTACTTC
length: 14
V: TRBV20-1
J: TRBJ2-7
D: TRBD1
size: few

CDR3: CASRSGLVYEQYF
DNA: TGTGCCAGCAGATCCGGACTAGTTTACGAGCAGTACTTC
length: 13
V: TRBV11-2
J: TRBJ2-7
D: TRBD2
size: many

CDR3: CASSFTSGNSYEQYF
DNA: TGTGCCAGCAGTTTCACTAGCGGGAACTCCTACGAGCAGTACTTC
length: 15
V: TRBV28
J: TRBJ2-7
D: TRBD2
size: many

CDR3: CASSLVVGGQPQHF
DNA: TGTGCCAGCAGCTTAGTAGTCGGGGGGCAGCCCCAGCATTTT
length: 14
V: TRBV7-6
J: TRBJ1-5
D: -
size: few

CDR3: CASSAGTSANTGELFF
DNA: TGTGCCAGCAGCGCTGGGACTAGCGCGAACACCGGGGAGCTGTTTTTT
length: 16
V: TRBV7-9
J: TRBJ2-2
D: TRBD2
size: -

CDR3: CASSLVRGQGSSYNSPLHF
DNA: TGTGCCAGCAGCTTAGTACGGGGGCAGGGGAGCTCCTATAATTCACCCCTCCACTTT
length: 19
V: TRBV11-2
J: TRBJ1-6
D: -
size: many

CDR3: CASSPLAGGPSDTQYF
DNA: TGTGCCAGCAGCCCCCTAGCGGGAGGGCCGTCAGATACGCAGTATTTT
length: 16
V: TRBV7-9
J: TRBJ2-3
D: TRBD2
size: many

CDR3: CASSYVPTEEQYF
DNA: TGTGCCAGCAGTTACGTCCCCACCGAGGAGCAGTACTTC
length: 13
V: TRBV6-5
J: TRBJ2-7
D: -
size: few

CDR3: CAWSGDRDQPQHF
DNA: TGTGCCTGGAGTGGGGACAGGGATCAGCCCCAGCATTTT
length: 13
V: TRBV30
J: TRBJ1-5
D: TRBD1
size: few